One and the same sample provided the 30 T cell receptor beta chains below, sequenced in a study of regulatory T cells in long-lasting Graves disease. Building of the TCR beta libraries involved iRepertoire HTBI primers and Arm-PCR of CDR3 regions. TCRdb analysed the multiplex PCR reads with MiXCR anew, one entry per CDR3 protein. The sample holds under 500,000 distinct CDR3 sequences, more than 20% seen once. The time point was: persistent/refractory GD, antithyroid drugs over 5 years with positive TRAb. The TCR library was prepared using RNA isolated from PBMCs. The material sequenced was peripheral blood mononuclear cells (PBMCs), taken when the disease was refractory, from a patient treated with antithyroid drugs. The receptor set was obtained from a female donor with Graves disease.

Turning to this clonotype: An end of the junction does not agree with germline; a read error may underlie this. V is TRBV29-1 and J is TRBJ1-1; a possible D gene is TRBD1 (6 bases). This CDR3 is built from 16 residues. Germline CDR1 is SQVTM and CDR2 is ANQGSEA. The CDR3 nucleotides read TGCAGCGTCGAAGACCTAGGGGGTCCTAAGAACACTGAAGCTCTCTTT. It encodes CSVEDLGGPKNTEALF.

This clonotype was seen ten or more times. The chain is built from TRBV10-3 and TRBJ2-7, with D possibly being TRBD1 (6 bases). V was pared by 6 bases and J by 3 bases, with 12 bases between. Germline CDR1 ENHRY, CDR2 SYGVKD. CDR3 length: 13 residues. CDR3 in amino acids: CAISHTGNYEQYF. In DNA form, the CDR3 reads TGTGCCATCAGCCATACAGGGAACTACGAGCAGTACTTC.

The chain employs TRBV30 and TRBJ1-3; 7 nucleotides agree with TRBD1. The CDR3 runs to 15 residues. From germline, CDR1 is GTSNPN and CDR2 SVGIG (reference sequence). Trimming removed 1 base from V and 2 bases from J; junction bases left unmatched: 5. The CDR3 loop is CAWSASGGAGNTIYF. DNA for the CDR3: TGTGCCTGGAGTGCTTCAGGGGGTGCTGGAAACACCATATATTTT.

In regard to this clonotype: This may be a read error, as it is one base from a much larger clone. V gene TRBV28 combines with J gene TRBJ1-6; D remains ambiguous. CDR1 and CDR2 (germline): MDHEN, SYDVKM. The CDR3 is 15 residues long. CDR3 in DNA: TGTGCCAGCAGTTTTAGGAGCTCCTATAATCCACCCCTCCACTTT. Its protein is CASSFRSSYNPPLHF.

Concerning this clonotype: A clone one base away is much larger, so this may be a read error. The J gene is TRBJ1-2, the V gene TRBV24-1, with 7 bases fitting TRBD1. V lost 9 bases and J lost 6; bases outside the gene matches: 9. In germline, CDR1 is KGHDR, CDR2 SFDVKD. The CDR3 sequence is 13 residues long. For the CDR3, the DNA is TGTGCCACCGGTCGACAGGGAGAGGATGGCTACACCTTC. It encodes CATGRQGEDGYTF.

There are many counts of this clonotype. The V gene is TRBV29-1, the J gene TRBJ1-2, with D perhaps matching TRBD1 (6 bases). Germline V gene sequence: CDR1 SQVTM, CDR2 ANQGSEA. This CDR3 contains 13 residues. V lost 5 bases and J lost 3, with 13 bases in between. CDR3 protein: CSVRQAGDYGYTF. In DNA form, the CDR3 reads TGCAGCGTTAGACAGGCGGGGGACTATGGCTACACCTTC.

This clonotype was seen at least ten times. The chain recombines TRBV19 with TRBJ1-1; maybe TRBD1 (5 bases). V lost 6 bases to trimming and J lost 1 base, with 12 bases between them. Looked up from germline, CDR1 is LNHDA and CDR2 is SQIVND (reference sequence). The CDR3 has 14 amino acids. CDR3 in amino acids: CASSLRGRNTEAFF. The CDR3 DNA sequence: TGTGCCAGTAGCCTGAGGGGCAGGAACACTGAAGCTTTCTTT.

This clonotype was observed a handful of times. V gene TRBV29-1 combines with J gene TRBJ2-2; no firm D call. Per germline, CDR1 SQVTM and CDR2 ANQGSEA. The ends were cut back, 7 bases at V and 6 bases at J, with 12 bases in the middle. This CDR3 has 12 amino acids. CDR3 amino acids: CSARPEAGELFF. The CDR3 DNA follows: TGCAGCGCACGACCTGAGGCCGGGGAGCTGTTTTTT.

On this clonotype itself: A much larger clonotype is one base distant, so this may be a read error. The chain recombines TRBV27 with TRBJ2-5; 10 positions match TRBD2. CDR1 MNHEY and CDR2 SMNVEV come from the germline V gene (reference sequence). The CDR3 is 17 residues long. CDR3 loop: CGSSPRTSGLKGETQYF. The CDR3 bases are TGTGGCAGCAGTCCCAGGACTAGCGGACTTAAGGGAGAGACCCAGTACTTC.

This clonotype showed up many times. This sequence joins TRBV20-1 and TRBJ1-6; the match to TRBD1 covers 7 bases. Per the germline V gene, CDR1 is DFQATT and CDR2 is SNEGSKA (reference sequence). The CDR3 loop spans 14 amino acids. J lost 9 bases, V lost 1 base, and 6 bases had no gene match. In nucleotides, the CDR3 is TGCAGTGCTAGAGTACGACAGGGAGGTTCACCCCTCCACTTT. This translates into CSARVRQGGSPLHF.

This clonotype was seen ten or more times. J is TRBJ2-6 and V is TRBV28; D is uncertain. Trimming left V 5 bases short and J 0 bases short, with 5 bases between. This CDR3 is built from 14 residues. The germline V gene encodes CDR1 MDHEN and CDR2 SYDVKM. The CDR3 sequence is CASSPGSGANVLTF. For the CDR3, the DNA is TGTGCCAGCAGTCCCGGCTCTGGGGCCAACGTCCTGACTTTC.

In this sample, this clonotype turned up a few times. J is TRBJ1-5 and V is TRBV2; D remains unclear. V lost 2 bases and J lost 7, with 15 bases in between. CDR3 size: 15 residues. Germline values: CDR1 SNHLY, CDR2 FYNNEI. CDR3 residues: CASSELGRSGQPQHF. In DNA, the CDR3 is TGTGCCAGCAGTGAACTGGGGAGGAGCGGGCAGCCCCAGCATTTT.

The chain couples TRBV28 to TRBJ2-7, with 7 bases that match TRBD2. CDR3 length equals 15 residues. The trim removed 3 bases at V and 0 bases at J, leaving 5 bases unmatched. The germline CDR1 and CDR2 sequences are MDHEN and SYDVKM. CDR3 DNA: TGTGCCAGCAGTTTTTTCGGGGGGAGCTCCTACGAGCAGTACTTC. It yields the protein CASSFFGGSSYEQYF.

This clonotype occurred a few times. The chain is built from TRBV6-1 and TRBJ1-5, with a weak D call TRBD1 (5 bases). V was clipped by 6 bases and J by 6 bases, with 24 bases between them. Germline V gives CDR1 MNHNS, CDR2 SASEGT. This CDR3 is 17 amino acids long. The CDR3 reads CASSLEVGVRVGQPQHF. CDR3 bases: TGTGCCAGCAGCCTTGAAGTGGGGGTGAGGGTGGGTCAGCCCCAGCATTTT.

This clonotype appeared many times. In nucleotides, the CDR3 is TGTGCCAGCAGCTTGCCAGGGTGGGCCGAGCAGTACTTC. This translates into CASSLPGWAEQYF. The chain couples TRBV5-6 to TRBJ2-7; the D gene is possibly TRBD1 (5 bases). V gave up 1 base and J gave up 6 bases, with 11 bases separating them. There are 13 residues in the CDR3. Germline lookup yields CDR1 SGHDT and CDR2 YYEEEE. The whole variable domain, remainder taken from reference TRBV5-6 and TRBJ2-7, is DAGVTQSPTHLIKTRGQQVTLRCSPKSGHDTVSWYQQALGQGPQFIFQYYEEEERQRGNFPDRFSGHQFPNYSSELNVNALLLGDSALYLCASSLPGWAEQYFGPGTRLTVT.

This clonotype was detected a few times. The gene calls are TRBV18 and TRBJ2-7; TRBD2 matches at 11 bases. The CDR3 sequence is 16 residues long. Germline-derived CDR1 and CDR2 are KGHSH and LQKENI. The V segment lost 4 bases and the J segment 7 bases; nucleotides outside the gene matches: 12. CDR3 DNA: TGTGCCAGCTCACTCCCGCTAGCGGGAGGTTCAAAAGAGCAGTACTTC. Its protein product is CASSLPLAGGSKEQYF.

This clonotype has only one observation. A much larger clone differs from this one at a single base, so this may be a read error. The genes are TRBV6-2 or TRBV6-3 and TRBJ1-2, with D tentatively TRBD1 (6 bases). V lost 10 bases and J 6 bases, leaving 24 bases between the germline ends. CDR1 is MNHEY and CDR2 is SVGEGT in the germline V gene. This CDR3 is built from 15 residues. The CDR3 coding sequence is TGTGCCATATCCCTAGCCGGGGGCGCGATGGATGGCTACACCTTC. Translation gives CAISLAGGAMDGYTF.

This clonotype was seen repeatedly, ten times or more. The CDR3 loop is CASSIGRTASGANVLTF. The CDR3 DNA reads TGTGCCAGTAGTATAGGTAGGACCGCGTCTGGGGCCAACGTCCTGACTTTC. The chain carries TRBV19 and TRBJ2-6; no firm D call. Germline assignment: CDR1 LNHDA and CDR2 SQIVND (reference sequence). The CDR3 loop spans 17 amino acids. V gave up 1 base and J gave up 1 base, with 11 bases separating them.

With respect to this clonotype: This may be a read error, as it is one base from a much larger clone. The chain is built from TRBV27 and TRBJ1-2; weak D call: TRBD1 (5 bases). The CDR3 is 13 amino acids. Germline assignment: CDR1 MNHEY and CDR2 SMNVEV (reference sequence). The CDR3 DNA reads as TGTGCCGGCAGTTTGGCGGGTAGGGGTGGCTACACCTTC. The encoded protein is CAGSLAGRGGYTF.

The chain links TRBV4-1 to TRBJ1-1; TRBD1 is a possible D gene (6 bases). Trimming left V 0 bases short and J 10 bases short, with 12 bases between. The CDR3 runs 13 residues. Per germline, CDR1 MGHRA and CDR2 YSYEKL. The CDR3 loop is CASSQDGGATAFF. In DNA, the CDR3 is TGCGCCAGCAGCCAAGATGGGGGGGCCACAGCTTTCTTT.

This chain joins TRBV7-9 and TRBJ2-1; 9 nucleotides match TRBD1. Germline V gives CDR1 SEHNR, CDR2 FQNEAQ (reference sequence). The CDR3 has 15 amino acids. J gave up 8 bases and V 3 bases, and 8 bases lay outside the gene matches. In DNA, the CDR3 is TGTGCCAGCAGCTTGGGGACAGGGATTAGATATGAGCAGTTCTTC. Its translation is CASSLGTGIRYEQFF.

This clonotype was recorded at least ten times. V and J are TRBV28 and TRBJ2-7, with D possibly matching TRBD2 (6 bases). Germline V gene sequence: CDR1 MDHEN, CDR2 SYDVKM. The CDR3 is 15 residues long. Trimming removed 7 bases at V and 4 bases at J, with 20 bases between. CDR3 nucleotides: TGTGCCAGCACCTATAGTGGCACCGGGGGTTACGAGCAGTACTTC. It encodes CASTYSGTGGYEQYF.

This clonotype has more than one count but fewer than ten. V is TRBV9 and J is TRBJ1-2; 11 bases match TRBD1. This CDR3 spans 15 amino acids. The ends lost 4 bases at V and 6 bases at J; junction bases unmatched: 8. CDR1 is SGDLS and CDR2 is YYNGEE in the germline V gene. The DNA for the CDR3 is TGTGCCAGCAGCCTCGGGACAGGGGGAATGAATGGCTACACCTTC. This translates into CASSLGTGGMNGYTF.

This clonotype has only one observation. Given a much more abundant clone one base away, this may be a read error. The CDR3 here is CASSRLASLYEQFF. The CDR3 nucleotides read TGCGCCAGCAGCCGACTAGCGTCCCTCTACGAGCAGTTCTTC. The chain has TRBV5-1 and TRBJ2-7, with 8 bases lining up with TRBD2. The assigned J gene may be wrong: the sequence end matches TRBJ2-1 better. The length of the CDR3 is 14 residues. Germline V gives CDR1 SGHRS, CDR2 YFSETQ.

V usage is TRBV4-1 and J usage is TRBJ1-1; weak D call: TRBD1 (5 bases). The CDR3 is 15 amino acids. Trimming took 4 bases from V and 5 from J, leaving 17 bases between them. Per germline, CDR1 MGHRA and CDR2 YSYEKL. The CDR3 DNA is TGCGCCAGCAGCCGAGAGGTATACAGGTGGACTGAAGCTTTCTTT. It encodes CASSREVYRWTEAFF.

This clonotype was counted many times. V is TRBV10-3 and J is TRBJ2-7; possible D gene TRBD1, 5 bases. There are 16 residues in the CDR3. Germline V gene lookup returns CDR1 ENHRY and CDR2 SYGVKD. Trimming took off 3 bases at V and 0 bases at J, with 15 bases between the two ends. The CDR3 loop reads CAISDPDSHSSYEQYF. DNA of the CDR3: TGTGCCATCAGTGACCCCGACAGCCACAGCTCCTACGAGCAGTACTTC.

Many counts were recorded for this clonotype. The chain is built from TRBV12-3 or TRBV12-4 and TRBJ1-6; D not certain. V was pared by 1 base and J by 9 bases, with 13 bases between. The CDR3 has 15 amino acids. Written as DNA, the CDR3 is TGTGCCAGCAGTTTAGAAGGCGGATTCTCTTCACCCCTCCACTTT. Amino acids: CASSLEGGFSSPLHF.

Points on this clonotype: A read error may be the cause here, since a much bigger clone is one base away. This chain uses TRBV7-2 with TRBJ2-5; TRBD2 might be the D (6 bases). The CDR3 is 13 amino acids. Germline values: CDR1 SGHTA, CDR2 FQGNSA. The CDR3 DNA reads TGTGCCAGCACCGAACTAGCCCTACAGACCCTGTACTTC. Translation: CASTELALQTLYF.

Ten or more counts support this clonotype. The CDR3 loop is CASSPWVDTSGELFF. The CDR3 region has the DNA TGTGCCAGCTCACCATGGGTCGATACCAGCGGGGAGCTGTTTTTT. The rearrangement joins TRBV18 to TRBJ2-2; D ambiguous. Trimming pared 2 bases from V and 7 bases from J, leaving 14 bases between. This CDR3 spans 15 amino acids. Looked up from germline, CDR1 is KGHSH and CDR2 is LQKENI.

This clonotype was counted many times. The J gene is TRBJ1-1, the V gene TRBV10-3; 7 bases agree with TRBD1. Germline V gives CDR1 ENHRY, CDR2 SYGVKD. V shed 3 bases, J shed 4 bases, and the junction held 5 bases outside the gene matches. CDR3 length: 14 residues. CDR3 sequence: CAISDIRQGTEAFF. The DNA of the CDR3 is TGTGCCATCAGTGATATAAGACAGGGCACTGAAGCTTTCTTT.